The sequence of this TCR beta chain was determined in a study of CD8 T cells in ankylosing spondylitis. This clonotype was observed a handful of times. The ends lost 3 bases at V and 0 bases at J; junction bases unmatched: 6. Germline values: CDR1 SGDLS, CDR2 YYNGEE. The CDR3 spans 18 residues. One entry per CDR3 protein, called by TCRdb with MiXCR from the 5' RACE reads. This table has about 200,000 distinct CDR3 sequences, around 13% appearing once. Sequences were obtained from blood, either unsorted or a sorted T cell fraction (not recorded which). This clonotype was obtained from a male donor with ankylosing spondylitis or in good health (not recorded which). The chain uses TRBV9 and TRBJ2-2; 12 bases line up with TRBD2. CDR3 sequence reads: CASSGTSGNSANTGELFF. The CDR3, as DNA: TGTGCCAGCAGCGGGACTAGCGGGAATTCCGCGAACACCGGGGAGCTGTTTTTT. Together with reference TRBV9 and TRBJ2-2, the CDR3 gives the full variable domain: DSGVTQTPKHLITATGQRVTLRCSPRSGDLSVYWYQQSLDQGLQFLIQYYNGEERAKGNILERFSAQQFPDLHSELNLSSLELGDSALYFCASSGTSGNSANTGELFFGEGSRLTVL.